The 5 T cell receptor beta chains below all came from one sample that was sequenced in a study of blood T cell repertoires in COVID-19. Profiled with immunoSEQ multiplex PCR; TCRdb holds only in-frame clones, not every one. The sample lists tens of thousands of clones; around 80% were seen once. Input material: peripheral blood. These receptors originate from an elderly woman with acute or convalescent COVID-19.

This clone was picked up one time. The V and J genes are TRBV5-1 and TRBJ1-2; TRBD1 agrees at 10 bases. J lost 5 bases, V lost 4 bases, and 14 bases had no gene match. CDR1 and CDR2 (germline): SGHRS, YFSETQ. The CDR3 consists of 17 residues. CDR3 loop: CASSADRGLSLFYGYTF. CDR3 DNA sequence: TGCGCCAGCAGCGCCGACAGGGGGCTCTCCCTTTTTTATGGCTACACCTTC. Full variable domain (remainder filled in from reference TRBV5-1 and TRBJ1-2): KAGVTQTPRYLIKTRGQQVTLSCSPISGHRSVSWYQQTPGQGLQFLFEYFSETQRNKGNFPGRFSGRQFSNSRSEMNVSTLELGDSALYLCASSADRGLSLFYGYTFGSGTRLTVV.

The chain uses TRBV7-6 and TRBJ2-6; 9 positions match TRBD1. Germline V CDR1 and CDR2: SGHVS, FNYEAQ. This CDR3 contains 16 residues. J lost 2 bases, V lost 8 bases, and 7 bases had no gene match. The CDR3 DNA reads as TGTGCCAGCCAGGGGACAGGGAGGCCTGGGGCCAACGTCCTGACTTTC. It encodes CASQGTGRPGANVLTF.

The chain carries TRBV9 and TRBJ2-1; the match to TRBD2 covers 7 bases. Germline CDR1 reads SGDLS; CDR2 reads YYNGEE. The J segment lost 4 bases and the V segment lost 0 bases, leaving 7 bases of the junction unmatched. The length of the CDR3 is 16 residues. The CDR3 nucleotides read TGTGCCAGCAGCGTAGGGGGAGGGTCGGGGTACAATGAGCAGTTCTTC. As protein: CASSVGGGSGYNEQFF.

The chain is built from TRBV5-1 and TRBJ1-2; D call uncertain. CDR1 is SGHRS, CDR2 YFSETQ, per germline. The length of the CDR3 is 13 residues. The V end was cut by 0 bases, the J end by 11 bases, with 14 bases between. CDR3 protein: CASSLEHRESYTF. CDR3 DNA: TGCGCCAGCAGCTTGGAGCACCGGGAAAGTTACACCTTC.

The genes are TRBV5-1 and TRBJ2-7, with 7 bases aligning to TRBD1. The germline V gene encodes CDR1 SGHRS and CDR2 YFSETQ. V dropped 4 bases and J dropped 4; count of bases not matched to a gene: 2. The CDR3 runs to 12 residues. The CDR3 spells CASSVQGYEQYF. The CDR3 region has the DNA TGCGCCAGCAGCGTACAGGGGTACGAGCAGTACTTC. The complete variable domain, with remaining parts taken from reference TRBV5-1 and TRBJ2-7, reads KAGVTQTPRYLIKTRGQQVTLSCSPISGHRSVSWYQQTPGQGLQFLFEYFSETQRNKGNFPGRFSGRQFSNSRSEMNVSTLELGDSALYLCASSVQGYEQYFGPGTRLTVT.